The present TCR beta chain was sequenced within a study of blood T cell repertoires in COVID-19. Measured with immunoSEQ multiplex PCR; TCRdb has only the in-frame clones, and not every one. The sample yields about 270,000 clones, 70% to 90% seen once. Trimming stripped 2 bases from V and 2 bases from J, with 10 bases between. CDR3 length: 15 residues. The germline V gene encodes CDR1 MDHEN and CDR2 SYDVKM. The chain carries TRBV28 and TRBJ2-1; possibly TRBD1 for D (5 bases). The sequence derives from a woman aged 60 to 75 in a cohort exposed to, infected with or recovered from COVID-19 (not recorded which). The sequenced sample consisted of PBMCs or T cells enriched from blood (not recorded which). The CDR3: CASSLALQAYNEQFF. CDR3 sequence (DNA): TGTGCCAGCAGTTTAGCTCTACAGGCCTACAATGAGCAGTTCTTC.